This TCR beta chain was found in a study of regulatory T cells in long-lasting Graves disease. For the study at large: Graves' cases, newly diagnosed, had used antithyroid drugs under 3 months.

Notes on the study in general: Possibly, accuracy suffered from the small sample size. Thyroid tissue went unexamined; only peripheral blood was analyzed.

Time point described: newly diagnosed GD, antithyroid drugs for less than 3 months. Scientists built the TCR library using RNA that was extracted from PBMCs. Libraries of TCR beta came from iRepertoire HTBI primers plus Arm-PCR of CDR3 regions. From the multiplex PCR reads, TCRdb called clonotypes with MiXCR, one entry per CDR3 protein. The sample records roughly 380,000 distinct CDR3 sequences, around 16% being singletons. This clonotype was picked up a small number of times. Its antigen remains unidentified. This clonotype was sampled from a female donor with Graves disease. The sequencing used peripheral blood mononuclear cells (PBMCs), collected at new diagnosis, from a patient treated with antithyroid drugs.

The CDR3 DNA follows: TGCGCCAGCAGCCAATTTGCAGGGGGTTACGAGCAGTACTTC. This sequence encodes CASSQFAGGYEQYF. The chain is built from TRBV4-3 and TRBJ2-7, with 7 nucleotides matching TRBD1. V gave up 2 bases and J gave up 4 bases; unmatched junction bases: 5. Germline V gene lookup returns CDR1 LGHNA and CDR2 YSLEER. The CDR3 extends over 14 amino acids.